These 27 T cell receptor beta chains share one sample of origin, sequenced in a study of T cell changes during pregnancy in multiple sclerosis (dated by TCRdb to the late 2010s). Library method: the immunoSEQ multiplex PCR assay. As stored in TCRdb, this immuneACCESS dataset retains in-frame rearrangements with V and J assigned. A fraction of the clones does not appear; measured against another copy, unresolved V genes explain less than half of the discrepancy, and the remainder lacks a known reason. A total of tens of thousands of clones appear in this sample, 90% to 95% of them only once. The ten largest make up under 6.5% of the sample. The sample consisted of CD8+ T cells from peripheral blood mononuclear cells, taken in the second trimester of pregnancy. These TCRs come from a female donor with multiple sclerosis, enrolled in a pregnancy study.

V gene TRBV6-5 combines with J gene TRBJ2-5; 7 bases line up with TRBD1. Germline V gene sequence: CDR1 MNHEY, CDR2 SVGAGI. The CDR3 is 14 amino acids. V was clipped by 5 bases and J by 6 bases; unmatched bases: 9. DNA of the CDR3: TGTGCCAGCAGTCCAAGACAGGGAGAGAAGACCCAGTACTTC. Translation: CASSPRQGEKTQYF.

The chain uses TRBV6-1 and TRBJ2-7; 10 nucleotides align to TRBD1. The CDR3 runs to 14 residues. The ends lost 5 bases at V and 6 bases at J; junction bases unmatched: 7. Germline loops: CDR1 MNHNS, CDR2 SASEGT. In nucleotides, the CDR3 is TGTGCCAGCAGTCCGGACAGGGGGAGGGCCGAGCAGTACTTC. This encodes CASSPDRGRAEQYF.

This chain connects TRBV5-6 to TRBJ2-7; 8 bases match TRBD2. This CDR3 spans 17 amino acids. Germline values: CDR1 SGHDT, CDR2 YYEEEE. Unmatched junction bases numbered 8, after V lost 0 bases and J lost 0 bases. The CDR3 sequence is CASSLAFGLAPSYEQYF. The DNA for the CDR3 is TGTGCCAGCAGCTTGGCGTTCGGACTAGCACCCTCCTACGAGCAGTACTTC.

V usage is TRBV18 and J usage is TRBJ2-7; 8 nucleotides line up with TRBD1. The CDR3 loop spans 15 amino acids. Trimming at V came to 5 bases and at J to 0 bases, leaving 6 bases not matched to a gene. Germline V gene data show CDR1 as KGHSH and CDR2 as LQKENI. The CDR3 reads CASSSPDRVSYEQYF. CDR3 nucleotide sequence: TGTGCCAGCTCATCCCCGGACAGGGTCTCCTACGAGCAGTACTTC.

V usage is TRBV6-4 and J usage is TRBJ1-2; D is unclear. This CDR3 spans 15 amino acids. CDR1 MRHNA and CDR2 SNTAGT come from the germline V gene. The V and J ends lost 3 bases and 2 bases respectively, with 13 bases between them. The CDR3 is CASSELFRVNYGYTF. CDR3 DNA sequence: TGTGCCAGCAGTGAGCTTTTCCGGGTGAACTATGGCTACACCTTC.

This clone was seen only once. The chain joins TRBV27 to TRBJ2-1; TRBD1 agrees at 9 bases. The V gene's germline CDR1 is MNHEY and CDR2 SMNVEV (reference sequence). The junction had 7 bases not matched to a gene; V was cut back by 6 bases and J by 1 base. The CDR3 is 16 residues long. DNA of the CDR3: TGTGCCAGCAGGTCGTTTGACAGGGGGTCCTACAATGAGCAGTTCTTC. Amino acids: CASRSFDRGSYNEQFF.

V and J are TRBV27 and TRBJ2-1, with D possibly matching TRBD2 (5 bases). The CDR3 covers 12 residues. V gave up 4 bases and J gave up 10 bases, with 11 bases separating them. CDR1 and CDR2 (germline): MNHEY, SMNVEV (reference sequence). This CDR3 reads CASSSPGLEQFF. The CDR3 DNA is TGTGCCAGCAGTTCGCCGGGGTTGGAGCAGTTCTTC.

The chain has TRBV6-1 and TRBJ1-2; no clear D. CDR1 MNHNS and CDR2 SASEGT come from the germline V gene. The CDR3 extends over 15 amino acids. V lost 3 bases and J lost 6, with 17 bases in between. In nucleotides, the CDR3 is TGTGCCAGCAGTGACTTCGGGGTCGCCATCGATGGCTACACCTTC. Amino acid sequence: CASSDFGVAIDGYTF.

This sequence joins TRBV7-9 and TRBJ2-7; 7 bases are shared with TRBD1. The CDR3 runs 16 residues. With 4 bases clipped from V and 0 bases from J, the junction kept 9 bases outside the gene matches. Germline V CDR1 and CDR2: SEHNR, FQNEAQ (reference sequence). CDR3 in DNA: TGTGCCAGCAGCTCGAGTCCGGGACAGAGCTCCTACGAGCAGTACTTC. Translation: CASSSSPGQSSYEQYF.

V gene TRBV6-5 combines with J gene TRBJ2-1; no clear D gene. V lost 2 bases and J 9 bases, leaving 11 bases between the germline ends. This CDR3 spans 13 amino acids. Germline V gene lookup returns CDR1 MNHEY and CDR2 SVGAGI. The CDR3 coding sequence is TGTGCCAGCAGTTACGCCCGCGAGAGTGAGCAGTTCTTC. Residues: CASSYARESEQFF.

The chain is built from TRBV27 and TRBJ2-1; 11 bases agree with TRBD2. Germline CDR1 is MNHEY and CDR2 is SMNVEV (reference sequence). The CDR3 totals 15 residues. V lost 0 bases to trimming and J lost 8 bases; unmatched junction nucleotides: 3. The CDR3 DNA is TGTGCCAGCAGTTTATCACTAGCGGGAGTTGATGAGCAGTTCTTC. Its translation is CASSLSLAGVDEQFF.

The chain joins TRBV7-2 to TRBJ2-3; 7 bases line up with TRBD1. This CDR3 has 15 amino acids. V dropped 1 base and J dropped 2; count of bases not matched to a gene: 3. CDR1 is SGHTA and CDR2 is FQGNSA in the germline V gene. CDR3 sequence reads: CASSLGDSNTDTQYF. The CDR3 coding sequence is TGTGCCAGCAGCTTAGGGGACAGTAACACAGATACGCAGTATTTT. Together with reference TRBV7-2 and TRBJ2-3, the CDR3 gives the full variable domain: GAGVSQSPSNKVTEKGKDVELRCDPISGHTALYWYRQSLGQGLEFLIYFQGNSAPDKSGLPSDRFSAERTGGSVSTLTIQRTQQEDSAVYLCASSLGDSNTDTQYFGPGTRLTVL.

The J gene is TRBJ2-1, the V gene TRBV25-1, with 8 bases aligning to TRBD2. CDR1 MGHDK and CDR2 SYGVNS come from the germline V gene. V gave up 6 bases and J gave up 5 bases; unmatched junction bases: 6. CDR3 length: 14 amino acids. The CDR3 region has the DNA TGTGCCAGCAGGCCGGGACTAGACAACAATGAGCAGTTCTTC. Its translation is CASRPGLDNNEQFF.

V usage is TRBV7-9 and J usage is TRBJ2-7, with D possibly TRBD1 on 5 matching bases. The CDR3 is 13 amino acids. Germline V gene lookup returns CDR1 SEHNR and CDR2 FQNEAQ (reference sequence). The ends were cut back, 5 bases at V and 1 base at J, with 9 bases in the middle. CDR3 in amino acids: CASSQGSSYEQYF. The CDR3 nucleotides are TGTGCCAGCAGCCAGGGCAGTTCCTACGAGCAGTACTTC.

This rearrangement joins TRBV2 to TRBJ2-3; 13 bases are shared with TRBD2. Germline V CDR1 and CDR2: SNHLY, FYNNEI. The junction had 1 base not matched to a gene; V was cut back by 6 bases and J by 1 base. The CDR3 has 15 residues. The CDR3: CASRGTSGGTDTQYF. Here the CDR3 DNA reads TGTGCCAGCAGGGGGACTAGCGGGGGCACAGATACGCAGTATTTT.

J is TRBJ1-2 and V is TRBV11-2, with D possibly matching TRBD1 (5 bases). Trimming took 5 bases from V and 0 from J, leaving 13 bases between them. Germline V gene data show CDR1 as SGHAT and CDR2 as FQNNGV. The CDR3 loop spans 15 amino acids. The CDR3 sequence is CASSRKQVSNYGYTF. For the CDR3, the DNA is TGTGCCAGCAGCCGTAAACAGGTTTCTAACTATGGCTACACCTTC.

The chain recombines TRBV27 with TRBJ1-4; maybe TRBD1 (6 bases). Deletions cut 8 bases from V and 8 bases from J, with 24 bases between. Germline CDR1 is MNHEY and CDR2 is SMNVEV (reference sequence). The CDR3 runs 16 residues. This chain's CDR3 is CASSPDLAGDREKLFF. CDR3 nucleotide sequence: TGTGCCAGCTCCCCGGACCTTGCAGGGGACCGGGAAAAACTGTTTTTT. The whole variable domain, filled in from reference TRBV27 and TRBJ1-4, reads EAQVTQNPRYLITVTGKKLTVTCSQNMNHEYMSWYRQDPGLGLRQIYYSMNVEVTDKGDVPEGYKVSRKEKRNFPLILESPSPNQTSLYFCASSPDLAGDREKLFFGSGTQLSVL.

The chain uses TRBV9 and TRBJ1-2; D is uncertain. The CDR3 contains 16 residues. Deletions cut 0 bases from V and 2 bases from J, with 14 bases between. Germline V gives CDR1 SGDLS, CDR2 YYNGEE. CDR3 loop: CASSVDASGGNYGYTF. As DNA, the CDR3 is TGTGCCAGCAGCGTAGACGCCTCGGGAGGGAACTATGGCTACACCTTC.

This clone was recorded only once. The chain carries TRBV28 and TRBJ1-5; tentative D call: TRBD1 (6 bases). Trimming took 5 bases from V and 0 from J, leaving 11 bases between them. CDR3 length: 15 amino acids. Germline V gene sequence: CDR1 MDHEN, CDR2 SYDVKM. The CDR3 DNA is TGTGCCAGCAGTCCACAGGGATATAGCAATCAGCCCCAGCATTTT. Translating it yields CASSPQGYSNQPQHF. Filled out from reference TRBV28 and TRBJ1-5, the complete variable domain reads DVKVTQSSRYLVKRTGEKVFLECVQDMDHENMFWYRQDPGLGLRLIYFSYDVKMKEKGDIPEGYSVSREKKERFSLILESASTNQTSMYLCASSPQGYSNQPQHFGDGTRLSIL.

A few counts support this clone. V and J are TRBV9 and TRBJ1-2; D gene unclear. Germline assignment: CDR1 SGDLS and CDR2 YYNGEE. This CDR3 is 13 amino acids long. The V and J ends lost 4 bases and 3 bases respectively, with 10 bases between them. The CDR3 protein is CASSLESDYGYTF. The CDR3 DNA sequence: TGTGCCAGCAGCCTTGAGAGCGACTATGGCTACACCTTC.

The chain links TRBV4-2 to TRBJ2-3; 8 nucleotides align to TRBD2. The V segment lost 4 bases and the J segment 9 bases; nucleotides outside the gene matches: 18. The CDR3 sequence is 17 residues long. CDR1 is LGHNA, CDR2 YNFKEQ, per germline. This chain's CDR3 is CASSPVIRRGAEGTQYF. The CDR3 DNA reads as TGTGCCAGCAGCCCCGTAATTAGGCGGGGGGCCGAAGGAACGCAGTATTTT.

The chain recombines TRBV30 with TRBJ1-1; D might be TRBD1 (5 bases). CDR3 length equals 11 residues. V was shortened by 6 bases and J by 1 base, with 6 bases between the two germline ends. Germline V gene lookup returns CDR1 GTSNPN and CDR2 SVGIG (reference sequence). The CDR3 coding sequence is TGTGCCTGCGGACAGAACACTGAAGCTTTCTTT. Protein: CACGQNTEAFF.

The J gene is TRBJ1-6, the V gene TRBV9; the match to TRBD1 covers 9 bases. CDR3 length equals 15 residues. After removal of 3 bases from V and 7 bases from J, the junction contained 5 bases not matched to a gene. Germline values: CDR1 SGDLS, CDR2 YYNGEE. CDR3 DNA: TGTGCCAGCAGCGCCGGGACAGGGAAAAATTCACCCCTCCACTTT. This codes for CASSAGTGKNSPLHF.

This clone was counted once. CDR3 sequence: CASSLGASGNHNEQFF. CDR3 bases: TGTGCCAGCAGCTTGGGGGCTAGCGGGAATCACAATGAGCAGTTCTTC. The chain carries TRBV5-6 and TRBJ2-1, with 9 positions matching TRBD2. Trimming at V came to 0 bases and at J to 5 bases, leaving 6 bases not matched to a gene. The germline V gene has CDR1 SGHDT and CDR2 YYEEEE. The CDR3 loop spans 16 amino acids.

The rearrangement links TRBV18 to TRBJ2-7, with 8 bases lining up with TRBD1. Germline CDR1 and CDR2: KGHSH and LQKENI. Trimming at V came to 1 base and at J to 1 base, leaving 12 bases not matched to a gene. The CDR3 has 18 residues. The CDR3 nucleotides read TGTGCCAGCTCACCACGGGACAGGTCGGCTGGCCGTTCCTACGAGCAGTACTTC. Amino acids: CASSPRDRSAGRSYEQYF.

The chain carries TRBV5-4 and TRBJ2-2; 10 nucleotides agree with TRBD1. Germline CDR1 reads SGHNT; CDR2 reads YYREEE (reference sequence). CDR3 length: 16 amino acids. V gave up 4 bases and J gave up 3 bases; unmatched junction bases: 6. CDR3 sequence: CASSAPTGGDTGELFF. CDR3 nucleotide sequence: TGTGCCAGCAGCGCACCGACAGGGGGCGACACCGGGGAGCTGTTTTTT.

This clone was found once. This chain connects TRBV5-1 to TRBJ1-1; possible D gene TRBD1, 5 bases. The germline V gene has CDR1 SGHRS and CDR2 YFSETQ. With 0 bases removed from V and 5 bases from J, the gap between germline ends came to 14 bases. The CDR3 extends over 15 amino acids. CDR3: CASSLAFGGGTEAFF. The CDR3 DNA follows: TGCGCCAGCAGCTTGGCGTTTGGGGGGGGGACTGAAGCTTTCTTT. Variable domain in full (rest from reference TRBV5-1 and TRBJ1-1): KAGVTQTPRYLIKTRGQQVTLSCSPISGHRSVSWYQQTPGQGLQFLFEYFSETQRNKGNFPGRFSGRQFSNSRSEMNVSTLELGDSALYLCASSLAFGGGTEAFFGQGTRLTVV.